This T cell receptor beta chain is from a study of early T cells in non-severe SARS-CoV-2 infection. A single record per CDR3 protein comes from TCRdb applying MiXCR to the 5' RACE reads. The sample includes more than 50,000 distinct CDR3 sequences, around 5.2% of them seen just once. Losses at the gene ends were 0 bases for V and 3 bases for J; bases not matched to a gene: 10. The germline V gene has CDR1 KGHSH and CDR2 LQKENI. CDR3 length: 18 residues. The chain carries TRBV18 and TRBJ2-2; 7 bases agree with TRBD1. The sequenced sample consisted of whole blood. The receptor comes from an adult who was a healthcare worker with PCR-confirmed SARS-CoV-2 infection or an uninfected control (not recorded which). The CDR3 nucleotides are TGTGCCAGCTCACCACCGGGACAGAGTGTGGGGGACACCGGGGAGCTGTTTTTT. This translates into CASSPPGQSVGDTGELFF.